One TCR beta chain is described in this entry. The target antigen is unknown. Investigators performed immunoSEQ version v3.0 at survey level. The sequencing target was about 35,000-55,000 T-cell genomes per sample. Measured with immunoSEQ multiplex PCR; TCRdb has only the in-frame clones, and not every one. The sample has more than 20,000 clones; 81% are singletons. The sample is drawn from a study of long-term antiretroviral therapy in people with HIV. Study-level findings and limits: In HIV, the repertoires covered a tighter span of CDR3 lengths than in controls. The clones with expansion before ART were dominant in the repertoire at all time points. Once patients were on ART, diversity went higher but still fell short of transplant donor controls.

The TCR originated in a woman under 30 with HIV. Here the sequenced sample was unsorted PBMCs, taken at the start of antiretroviral therapy, before treatment.

The CDR3 is CASTDSADTQYF. The CDR3 nucleotides read TGCGCCAGTACCGACAGCGCAGATACGCAGTATTTT. The chain recombines TRBV5-1 with TRBJ2-3, with D possibly matching TRBD1 (5 bases). The CDR3 covers 12 residues. V lost 8 bases and J 4 bases, leaving 11 bases between the germline ends. The germline V gene has CDR1 SGHRS and CDR2 YFSETQ. Full variable domain (missing parts from reference TRBV5-1 and TRBJ2-3): KAGVTQTPRYLIKTRGQQVTLSCSPISGHRSVSWYQQTPGQGLQFLFEYFSETQRNKGNFPGRFSGRQFSNSRSEMNVSTLELGDSALYLCASTDSADTQYFGPGTRLTVL.